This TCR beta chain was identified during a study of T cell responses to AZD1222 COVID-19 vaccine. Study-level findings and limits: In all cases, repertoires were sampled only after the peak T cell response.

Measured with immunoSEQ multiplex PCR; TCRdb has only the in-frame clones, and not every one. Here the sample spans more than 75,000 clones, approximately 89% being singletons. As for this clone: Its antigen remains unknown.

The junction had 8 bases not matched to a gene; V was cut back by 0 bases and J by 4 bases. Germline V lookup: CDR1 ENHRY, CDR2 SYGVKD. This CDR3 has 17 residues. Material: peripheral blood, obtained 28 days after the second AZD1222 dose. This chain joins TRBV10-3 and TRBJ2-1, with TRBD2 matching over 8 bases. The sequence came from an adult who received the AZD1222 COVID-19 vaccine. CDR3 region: CAISESVAGSGYNEQFF. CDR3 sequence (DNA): TGTGCCATCAGTGAGTCGGTAGCGGGATCGGGGTACAATGAGCAGTTCTTC.